The rows below give T cell receptor beta chains drawn from one sample of a study of shared clonotypes between healthy human individuals. TCRdb's copy holds only in-frame clones and misses some; the assay was immunoSEQ multiplex PCR. The repertoire holds over a million clones, with around 95% as singletons. The sample taken for sequencing was naive CD4+ T cells sorted from blood. The source of these receptors is a man younger than 40 in good health. Each CDR3 is given with its conserved first and last residue. Each record gives: J gene, V gene, clone size, D gene, CDR3 protein, CDR3 DNA. The D gene is left open where the match is weak. Where a row states a size, it is once, few, many or the class of an expanded clone; other rows omit it.

j_call: TRBJ1-4
v_call: TRBV5-1
clone_size: NA
d_call: NA
cdr3_aa: CASSRDTSNEKLFF
cdr3_nt: TGCGCCAGCAGCCGCGACACGTCTAATGAAAAACTGTTTTTT

j_call: TRBJ2-1
v_call: TRBV18
clone_size: NA
d_call: NA
cdr3_aa: CASSPGQGHRDEQFF
cdr3_nt: TGTGCCAGCTCACCAGGTCAGGGGCATCGGGATGAGCAGTTCTTC

j_call: TRBJ2-1
v_call: TRBV7-8
clone_size: once
d_call: NA
cdr3_aa: CASSSDLRGYEDEQFF
cdr3_nt: TGTGCCAGCAGCTCCGACCTACGGGGCTACGAGGATGAGCAGTTCTTC

j_call: TRBJ1-2
v_call: TRBV6-6
clone_size: NA
d_call: NA
cdr3_aa: CASWPGPRDYGYTF
cdr3_nt: TGTGCCAGCTGGCCGGGACCCAGGGACTATGGCTACACCTTC

j_call: TRBJ1-1
v_call: TRBV19
clone_size: NA
d_call: NA
cdr3_aa: CASSTVGVGTEAFF
cdr3_nt: TGTGCCAGTAGTACAGTCGGGGTAGGCACTGAAGCTTTCTTT

j_call: TRBJ2-5
v_call: TRBV5-1
clone_size: NA
d_call: TRBD2
cdr3_aa: CASSLGPTREETQYF
cdr3_nt: TGCGCCAGCAGCTTGGGACCCACGCGGGAGGAGACCCAGTACTTC

j_call: TRBJ2-2
v_call: TRBV5-4
clone_size: NA
d_call: NA
cdr3_aa: CASSLPGLNTGELFF
cdr3_nt: TGTGCCAGCAGCCTCCCAGGGTTGAACACCGGGGAGCTGTTTTTT

j_call: TRBJ2-7
v_call: TRBV2
clone_size: NA
d_call: TRBD1
cdr3_aa: CASSEGGTGTYEQYF
cdr3_nt: TGTGCCAGCAGTGAAGGGGGGACAGGGACCTACGAGCAGTACTTC

j_call: TRBJ2-3
v_call: TRBV6-6
clone_size: once
d_call: NA
cdr3_aa: CASNKYSDTQYF
cdr3_nt: TGTGCCAGCAACAAATACTCAGATACGCAGTATTTT

j_call: TRBJ1-4
v_call: TRBV5-4
clone_size: NA
d_call: NA
cdr3_aa: CASSSAEGEKLFF
cdr3_nt: TGTGCCAGCAGCTCGGCGGAGGGTGAAAAACTGTTTTTT